The next 19 T cell receptor beta chains were all read from a single sample in a study of cytomegalovirus exposure and HLA in healthy donors (dated by TCRdb to 2016 to 2017). Receptors were amplified or captured by the immunoSEQ multiplex PCR assay. TCRdb retrieved this table from immuneACCESS and kept in-frame rearrangements only. Not all clones are present; in checked studies, unresolved V genes account for under half, and no reason is known for the remainder. The sample records some 170,000 clones, around nine tenths of which are singletons. Clones ranked in the top ten supply roughly 1.3% of the sample. The source material was PBMCs. The receptors shown here come from a woman aged 30 to 39 in good health and CMV-seronegative.

This clone showed up just a few times. This chain joins TRBV6-1 and TRBJ2-7; possible D gene TRBD1, 5 bases. There are 14 residues in the CDR3. V dropped 0 bases and J dropped 4 bases, with 10 bases sitting between them. The V gene's germline CDR1 is MNHNS and CDR2 SASEGT. CDR3 bases: TGTGCCAGCAGTGAAGCTAGCAGACAGTACGAGCAGTACTTC. Translation: CASSEASRQYEQYF.

The CDR3 DNA follows: TGTGCCAGCTCCGTTAGCGGGGGGGCCTCAGGGGAGGACGGGACCCAGTACTTC. This sequence encodes CASSVSGGASGEDGTQYF. The V and J genes are TRBV4-2 and TRBJ2-5; 11 bases match TRBD2. There are 18 residues in the CDR3. Germline CDR1 reads LGHNA; CDR2 reads YNFKEQ. J gave up 7 bases and V 8 bases, and 21 bases lay outside the gene matches.

The chain links TRBV7-8 to TRBJ2-5; TRBD1 matches at 8 bases. Per germline, CDR1 SGHVS and CDR2 FQNEAQ. The CDR3 runs 14 residues. V trimming: 6 bases; J trimming: 6 bases; junction bases outside the gene matches: 9. The CDR3 coding sequence is TGTGCCAGCAGTCAGGCCAGGGGGCGGCAGACCCAGTACTTC. It translates to CASSQARGRQTQYF.

V and J are TRBV5-5 and TRBJ2-7; 8 nucleotides align to TRBD2. The CDR3 spans 14 residues. CDR1 is SGHKS, CDR2 YYEKEE, per germline (reference sequence). The junction had 3 bases not matched to a gene; V was cut back by 1 base and J by 3 bases. CDR3 coding DNA: TGTGCCAGCAGCTTGTGGGGACTAGACTACGAGCAGTACTTC. Encoded protein: CASSLWGLDYEQYF.

This chain joins TRBV18 and TRBJ1-6; TRBD1 aligns across 7 bases. The length of the CDR3 is 15 residues. Looked up from germline, CDR1 is KGHSH and CDR2 is LQKENI. The V gene end was trimmed by 1 base and the J gene end by 4 bases; junction bases not matched to a gene: 1. The CDR3 sequence: CASSPRDSYNSPLHF. The CDR3 coding sequence is TGTGCCAGCTCACCACGGGACAGTTATAATTCACCCCTCCACTTT.

This chain connects TRBV18 to TRBJ1-6; 7 bases agree with TRBD1. The CDR3 totals 15 residues. With 0 bases clipped from V and 9 bases from J, the junction kept 5 bases outside the gene matches. The germline V gene encodes CDR1 KGHSH and CDR2 LQKENI. The CDR3 protein is CASSPPDRAGSPLHF. Here the CDR3 DNA reads TGTGCCAGCTCACCACCCGACAGGGCCGGTTCACCCCTCCACTTT.

The CDR3 nucleotides are TGTGCCAGCAGTCCGGGGATGGGGATTGAGAGCGAGCAGTACTTC. It encodes CASSPGMGIESEQYF. The chain is built from TRBV25-1 and TRBJ2-7, with D maybe TRBD2 (5 bases). Trimming removed 5 bases at V and 6 bases at J, with 20 bases between. The CDR3 extends over 15 amino acids. Germline lookup yields CDR1 MGHDK and CDR2 SYGVNS.

The chain is built from TRBV18 and TRBJ2-5; D is ambiguous. The V end lost 2 bases, the J end lost 1 base, and 8 bases lay between the germline ends. This CDR3 is 14 amino acids long. Germline values: CDR1 KGHSH, CDR2 LQKENI. Here the CDR3 reads CASSPVGFQETQYF. The CDR3 bases are TGTGCCAGCTCACCAGTGGGCTTCCAAGAGACCCAGTACTTC.

The rearrangement links TRBV11-2 to TRBJ2-7; D unclear. With 5 bases removed from V and 9 bases from J, the gap between germline ends came to 17 bases. The CDR3 is 13 residues long. The germline V gene encodes CDR1 SGHAT and CDR2 FQNNGV. CDR3 bases: TGTGCCAGCAGCCGTCAAACAGATCGTGGGCAGTACTTC. Amino acid sequence: CASSRQTDRGQYF.

V gene TRBV30 combines with J gene TRBJ1-2; no reliable D call. CDR1 GTSNPN and CDR2 SVGIG come from the germline V gene (reference sequence). Trimming removed 0 bases at V and 9 bases at J, with 5 bases between. The CDR3 contains 10 residues. The CDR3 sequence: CAWSVLSYTF. CDR3 in DNA: TGTGCCTGGAGTGTACTAAGCTACACCTTC.

V gene TRBV10-2 combines with J gene TRBJ2-5; a possible D gene is TRBD2 (5 bases). With 5 bases removed from V and 4 bases from J, the gap between germline ends came to 11 bases. The CDR3 sequence is 13 residues long. Germline CDR1 is WSHSY and CDR2 is SAAADI. The CDR3: CASSSPGVETQYF. Written as DNA, the CDR3 is TGCGCCAGCAGTTCTCCCGGGGTAGAGACCCAGTACTTC.

The CDR3: CASSGIAGPGTGELFF. The DNA of the CDR3 is TGCGCCAGCTCGGGAATAGCGGGACCGGGGACCGGGGAGCTGTTTTTT. The chain has TRBV10-1 and TRBJ2-2; 8 nucleotides line up with TRBD2. V gave up 8 bases and J gave up 5 bases; unmatched junction bases: 13. The CDR3 is made up of 16 amino acids. Germline assignment: CDR1 WNHNN and CDR2 SYGVQD (reference sequence).

For the CDR3, the DNA is TGCGCCAGCAGCCGAGTGGAATCAGGGGCGGAGACTGAAGCTTTCTTT. Its translation: CASSRVESGAETEAFF. V is TRBV4-1 and J is TRBJ1-1, with a possible D match to TRBD1 (6 bases). The length of the CDR3 is 16 residues. From germline, CDR1 is MGHRA and CDR2 YSYEKL. V lost 4 bases and J 5 bases, leaving 20 bases between the germline ends.

The chain carries TRBV5-4 and TRBJ2-1, with D unclear. CDR1 SGHNT and CDR2 YYREEE come from the germline V gene (reference sequence). The germline V and J ends were trimmed by 3 bases and 5 bases, with 12 bases remaining between them. The CDR3 is 14 residues long. In DNA, the CDR3 is TGTGCCAGCAGCTCTACAGTCCTAAACAATGAGCAGTTCTTC. This translates into CASSSTVLNNEQFF.

The rearrangement uses TRBV30 and TRBJ2-7; the match to TRBD1 covers 8 bases. Trimming took 3 bases from V and 7 from J; bases not matched to a gene: 14. The length of the CDR3 is 15 residues. The germline V gene encodes CDR1 GTSNPN and CDR2 SVGIG (reference sequence). In DNA, the CDR3 is TGTGCCTGGAGGAGCGGCGGACAGGGACGCGGGGAGCAGTACTTC. It yields the protein CAWRSGGQGRGEQYF.

This chain joins TRBV29-1 and TRBJ1-5, with D tentatively TRBD1 (6 bases). V lost 2 bases to trimming and J lost 6 bases, with 17 bases between them. Germline V CDR1 and CDR2: SQVTM, ANQGSEA. CDR3 length: 15 residues. The DNA of the CDR3 is TGCAGCGTTGAAAGTGGTCGGCAGGGGTGTCAGCCCCAGCATTTT. Translating it yields CSVESGRQGCQPQHF.

The chain employs TRBV7-8 and TRBJ2-3; D might be TRBD2 (5 bases). V dropped 1 base and J dropped 7 bases, with 18 bases sitting between them. There are 16 residues in the CDR3. CDR1 SGHVS and CDR2 FQNEAQ come from the germline V gene. CDR3 residues: CASSLGSVTRDYTQYF. The CDR3 DNA reads TGTGCCAGCAGCTTAGGTTCCGTAACGAGGGATTATACGCAGTATTTT. The full variable domain, rest sourced from reference TRBV7-8 and TRBJ2-3, is GAGVSQSPRYKVAKRGQDVALRCDPISGHVSLFWYQQALGQGPEFLTYFQNEAQLDKSGLPSDRFFAERPEGSVSTLKIQRTQQEDSAVYLCASSLGSVTRDYTQYFGPGTRLTVL.

The rearrangement links TRBV7-6 to TRBJ2-5; perhaps TRBD2 as D (6 bases). Trimming took 2 bases from V and 1 from J, leaving 14 bases between them. Germline-derived CDR1 and CDR2 are SGHVS and FNYEAQ. The CDR3 runs 16 residues. Here the CDR3 reads CASSLIGGATQETQYF. The CDR3 DNA reads TGTGCCAGCAGCTTAATCGGGGGTGCAACCCAAGAGACCCAGTACTTC.

Points on this clone: The same CDR3 is also encoded by other DNA sequences in this sample. V is TRBV7-9 and J is TRBJ1-5; unclear D gene. Between the trimmed V and J ends, which lost 1 base and 7 bases, there was a span of 5 bases. This CDR3 has 12 amino acids. Germline V lookup: CDR1 SEHNR, CDR2 FQNEAQ (reference sequence). This CDR3 is CASSLGGQPQHF. DNA of the CDR3: TGTGCCAGCAGCTTAGGAGGCCAGCCCCAGCATTTT.